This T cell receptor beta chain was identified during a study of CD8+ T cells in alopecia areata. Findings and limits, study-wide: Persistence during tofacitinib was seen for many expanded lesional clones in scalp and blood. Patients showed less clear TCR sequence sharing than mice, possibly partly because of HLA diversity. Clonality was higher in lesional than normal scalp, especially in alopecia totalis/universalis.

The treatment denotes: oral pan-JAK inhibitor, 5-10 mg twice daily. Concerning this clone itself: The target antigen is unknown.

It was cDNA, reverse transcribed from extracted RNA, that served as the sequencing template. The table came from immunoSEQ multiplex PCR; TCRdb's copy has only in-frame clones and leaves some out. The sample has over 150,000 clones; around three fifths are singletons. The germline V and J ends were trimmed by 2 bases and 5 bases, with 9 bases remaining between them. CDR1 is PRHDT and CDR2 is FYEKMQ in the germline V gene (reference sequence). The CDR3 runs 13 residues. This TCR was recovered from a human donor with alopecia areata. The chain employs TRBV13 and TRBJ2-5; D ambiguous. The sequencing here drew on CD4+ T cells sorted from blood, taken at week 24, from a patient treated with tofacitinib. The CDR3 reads CASSLLAWETQYF. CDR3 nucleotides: TGTGCCAGCAGCTTACTTGCCTGGGAGACCCAGTACTTC.